This entry features one T cell receptor (beta chain) sequence. Source study methods: The assay estimated nucleated cells by amplifying reference gene primers. Profiling relied on immunoSEQ multiplex PCR, and the TCRdb table lists in-frame clones only, not all of them. Clone size and the V and J calls come from that table; the DNA yielded D and trimming. The table includes tens of thousands of clones, approximately 84% detected once. Germline V gene sequence: CDR1 LNHDA, CDR2 SQIVND (reference sequence). The CDR3 spans 15 residues. The ends were cut back, 5 bases at V and 6 bases at J, with 16 bases in the middle. The source of the sample is a study of blood T cell repertoires in COVID-19.

Sequencing used peripheral blood. The origin of this receptor is a man aged 45-65 years with active COVID-19. The chain has TRBV19 and TRBJ2-2; D is perhaps TRBD1 (7 bases). The CDR3 protein is CASSPPGGLAGELFF. CDR3 nucleotides: TGTGCCAGTAGTCCCCCAGGGGGACTGGCCGGGGAGCTGTTTTTT.